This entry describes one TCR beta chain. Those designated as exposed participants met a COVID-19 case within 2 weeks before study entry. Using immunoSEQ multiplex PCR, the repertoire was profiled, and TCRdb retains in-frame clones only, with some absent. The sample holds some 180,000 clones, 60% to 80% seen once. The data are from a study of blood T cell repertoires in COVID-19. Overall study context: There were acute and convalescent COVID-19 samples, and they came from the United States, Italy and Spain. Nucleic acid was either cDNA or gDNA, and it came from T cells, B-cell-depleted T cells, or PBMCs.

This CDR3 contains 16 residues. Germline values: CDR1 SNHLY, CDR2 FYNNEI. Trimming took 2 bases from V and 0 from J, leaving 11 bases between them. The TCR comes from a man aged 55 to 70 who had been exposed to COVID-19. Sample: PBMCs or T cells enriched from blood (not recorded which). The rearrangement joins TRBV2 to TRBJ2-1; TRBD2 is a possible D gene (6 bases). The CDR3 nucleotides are TGTGCCAGCAGTGAACGCGGGGCGAGCTCCTACAATGAGCAGTTCTTC. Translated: CASSERGASSYNEQFF. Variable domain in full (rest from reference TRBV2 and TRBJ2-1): EPEVTQTPSHQVTQMGQEVILRCVPISNHLYFYWYRQILGQKVEFLVSFYNNEISEKSEIFDDQFSVERPDGSNFTLKIRSTKLEDSAMYFCASSERGASSYNEQFFGPGTRLTVL.